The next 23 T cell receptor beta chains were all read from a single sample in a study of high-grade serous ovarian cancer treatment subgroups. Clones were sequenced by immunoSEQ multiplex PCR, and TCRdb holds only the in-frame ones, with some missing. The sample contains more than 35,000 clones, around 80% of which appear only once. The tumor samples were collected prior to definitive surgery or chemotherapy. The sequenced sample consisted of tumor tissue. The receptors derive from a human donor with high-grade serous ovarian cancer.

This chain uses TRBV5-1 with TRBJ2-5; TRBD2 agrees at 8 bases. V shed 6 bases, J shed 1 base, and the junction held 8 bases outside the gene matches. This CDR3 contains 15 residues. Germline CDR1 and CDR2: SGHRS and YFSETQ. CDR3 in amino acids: CASTNGGGSQETQYF. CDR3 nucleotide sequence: TGCGCCAGCACCAACGGGGGGGGTTCCCAAGAGACCCAGTACTTC.

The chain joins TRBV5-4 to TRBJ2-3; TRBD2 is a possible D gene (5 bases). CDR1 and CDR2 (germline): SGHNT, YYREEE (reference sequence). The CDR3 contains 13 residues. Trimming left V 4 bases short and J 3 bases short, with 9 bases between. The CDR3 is CASSATGTDTQYF. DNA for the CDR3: TGTGCCAGCAGCGCGACGGGGACAGATACGCAGTATTTT.

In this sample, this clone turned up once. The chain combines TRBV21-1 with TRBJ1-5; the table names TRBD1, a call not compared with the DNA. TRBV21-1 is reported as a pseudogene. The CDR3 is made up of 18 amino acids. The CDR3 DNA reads TGTGCCAGCAGCAAACGGACAGCTCCCTCTTATAGCAATCAGCCCCAGCATTTT. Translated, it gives CASSKRTAPSYSNQPQHF.

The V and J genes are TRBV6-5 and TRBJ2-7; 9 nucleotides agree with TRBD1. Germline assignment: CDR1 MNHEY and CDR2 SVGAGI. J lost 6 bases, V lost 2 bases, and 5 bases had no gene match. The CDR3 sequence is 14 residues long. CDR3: CASSYKTGGSEQYF. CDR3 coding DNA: TGTGCCAGCAGTTACAAGACAGGGGGGAGCGAGCAGTACTTC.

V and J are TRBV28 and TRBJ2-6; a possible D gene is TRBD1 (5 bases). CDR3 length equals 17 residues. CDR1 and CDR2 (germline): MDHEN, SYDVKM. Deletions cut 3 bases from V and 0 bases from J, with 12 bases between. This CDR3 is CASSLGQWSSGANVLTF. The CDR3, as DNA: TGTGCCAGCAGTTTGGGGCAGTGGAGCTCTGGGGCCAACGTCCTGACTTTC.

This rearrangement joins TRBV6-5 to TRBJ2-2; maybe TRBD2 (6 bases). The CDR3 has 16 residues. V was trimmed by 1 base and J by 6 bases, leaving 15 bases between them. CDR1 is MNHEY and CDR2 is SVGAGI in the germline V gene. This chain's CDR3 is CASSYYWGEVAGELFF. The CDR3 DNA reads TGTGCCAGCAGTTACTATTGGGGGGAAGTTGCCGGGGAGCTGTTTTTT.

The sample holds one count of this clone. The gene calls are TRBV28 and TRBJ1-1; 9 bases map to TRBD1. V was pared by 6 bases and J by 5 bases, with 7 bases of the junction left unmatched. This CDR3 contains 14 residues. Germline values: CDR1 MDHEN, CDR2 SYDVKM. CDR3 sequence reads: CASRNRGLGTEAFF. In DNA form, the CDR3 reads TGTGCCAGCAGAAACAGGGGGCTGGGGACTGAAGCTTTCTTT.

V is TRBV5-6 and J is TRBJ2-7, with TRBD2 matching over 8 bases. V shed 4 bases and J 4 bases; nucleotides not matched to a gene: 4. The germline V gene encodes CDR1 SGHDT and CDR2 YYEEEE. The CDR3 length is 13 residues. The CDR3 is CASSLGLGYEQYF. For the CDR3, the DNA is TGTGCCAGCAGCCTGGGACTAGGGTACGAGCAGTACTTC.

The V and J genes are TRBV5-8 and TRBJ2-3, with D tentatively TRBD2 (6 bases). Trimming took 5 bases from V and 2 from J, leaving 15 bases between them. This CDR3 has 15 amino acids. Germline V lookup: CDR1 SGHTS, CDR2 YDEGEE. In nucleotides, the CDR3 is TGTGCCAGCAGGGCGGGACTCTCAGACACAGATACGCAGTATTTT. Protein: CASRAGLSDTDTQYF. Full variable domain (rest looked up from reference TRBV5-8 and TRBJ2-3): EAGVTQSPTHLIKTRGQQATLRCSPISGHTSVYWYQQALGLGLQFLLWYDEGEERNRGNFPPRFSGRQFPNYSSELNVNALELEDSALYLCASRAGLSDTDTQYFGPGTRLTVL.

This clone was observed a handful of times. CDR3 region: CASSTLQDHYTF. The DNA of the CDR3 is TGTGCCAGCAGTACACTACAGGACCACTACACCTTC. The rearrangement uses TRBV6-6 and TRBJ1-2; tentatively, D is TRBD1 (5 bases). This CDR3 is built from 12 residues. The germline CDR1 and CDR2 sequences are MNHNY and SVGAGI (reference sequence). V was trimmed by 5 bases and J by 10 bases, leaving 14 bases between them.

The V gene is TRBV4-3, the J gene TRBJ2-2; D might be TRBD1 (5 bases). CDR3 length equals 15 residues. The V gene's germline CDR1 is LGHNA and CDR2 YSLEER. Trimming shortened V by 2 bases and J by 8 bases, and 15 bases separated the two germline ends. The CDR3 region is CASSQRSGKAGELFF. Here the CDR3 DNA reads TGCGCCAGCAGCCAAAGGTCAGGGAAGGCGGGGGAGCTGTTTTTT.

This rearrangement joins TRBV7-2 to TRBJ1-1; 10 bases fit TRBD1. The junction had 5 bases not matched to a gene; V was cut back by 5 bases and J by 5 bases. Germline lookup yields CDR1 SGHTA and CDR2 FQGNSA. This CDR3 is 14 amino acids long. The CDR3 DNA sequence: TGTGCCAGCAGCCCCGACAGGGGGCGGACTGAAGCTTTCTTT. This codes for CASSPDRGRTEAFF.

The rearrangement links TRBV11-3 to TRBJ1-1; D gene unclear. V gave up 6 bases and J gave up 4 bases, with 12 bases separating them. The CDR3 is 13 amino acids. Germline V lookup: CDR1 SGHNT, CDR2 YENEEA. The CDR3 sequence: CASRRTVGTEAFF. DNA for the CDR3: TGTGCCAGCAGACGTACGGTAGGCACTGAAGCTTTCTTT.

The CDR3 loop is CASSGIQGRNQPQHF. CDR3 nucleotide sequence: TGTGCCAGCAGTGGAATACAGGGCAGGAATCAGCCCCAGCATTTT. The chain uses TRBV6-1 and TRBJ1-5; D possibly corresponds to TRBD1 (6 bases). V lost 4 bases and J 4 bases, leaving 14 bases between the germline ends. CDR3 length: 15 amino acids. CDR1 and CDR2 (germline): MNHNS, SASEGT.

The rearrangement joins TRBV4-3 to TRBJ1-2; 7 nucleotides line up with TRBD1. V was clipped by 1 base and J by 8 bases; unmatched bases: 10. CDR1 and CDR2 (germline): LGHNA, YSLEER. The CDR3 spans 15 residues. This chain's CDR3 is CASSQGDSSWAGYTF. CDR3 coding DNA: TGCGCCAGCAGCCAAGGGGACAGCTCGTGGGCCGGCTACACCTTC.

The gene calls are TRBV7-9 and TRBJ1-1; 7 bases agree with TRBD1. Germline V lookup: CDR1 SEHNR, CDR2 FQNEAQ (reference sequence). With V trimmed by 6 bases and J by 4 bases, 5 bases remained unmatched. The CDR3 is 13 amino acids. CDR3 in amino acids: CASRGSGGTEAFF. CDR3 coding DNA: TGTGCCAGCAGAGGATCAGGGGGCACTGAAGCTTTCTTT. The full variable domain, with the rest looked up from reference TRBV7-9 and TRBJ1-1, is DTGVSQNPRHKITKRGQNVTFRCDPISEHNRLYWYRQTLGQGPEFLTYFQNEAQLEKSRLLSDRFSAERPKGSFSTLEIQRTEQGDSAMYLCASRGSGGTEAFFGQGTRLTVV.

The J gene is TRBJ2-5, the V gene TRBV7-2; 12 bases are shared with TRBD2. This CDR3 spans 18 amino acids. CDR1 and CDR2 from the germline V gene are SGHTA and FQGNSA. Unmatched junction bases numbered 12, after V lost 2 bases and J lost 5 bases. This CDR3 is CASSLRRLAGAPEETQYF. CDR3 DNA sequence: TGTGCCAGCAGCTTACGGAGACTAGCGGGAGCCCCGGAGGAGACCCAGTACTTC.

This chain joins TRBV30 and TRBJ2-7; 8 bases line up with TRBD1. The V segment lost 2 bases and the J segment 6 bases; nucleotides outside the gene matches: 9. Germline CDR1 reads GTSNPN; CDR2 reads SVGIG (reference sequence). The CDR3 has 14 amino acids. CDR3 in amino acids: CAWSRGQALAEQYF. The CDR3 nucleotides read TGTGCCTGGAGTAGGGGACAGGCTCTGGCCGAGCAGTACTTC.

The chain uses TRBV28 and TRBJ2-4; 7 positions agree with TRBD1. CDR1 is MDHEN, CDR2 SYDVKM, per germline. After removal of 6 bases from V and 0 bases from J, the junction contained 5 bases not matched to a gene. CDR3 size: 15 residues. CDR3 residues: CASRRTGLAKNIQYF. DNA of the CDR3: TGTGCCAGCAGACGGACAGGTTTAGCCAAAAACATTCAGTACTTC. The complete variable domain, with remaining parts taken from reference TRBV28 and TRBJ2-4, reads DVKVTQSSRYLVKRTGEKVFLECVQDMDHENMFWYRQDPGLGLRLIYFSYDVKMKEKGDIPEGYSVSREKKERFSLILESASTNQTSMYLCASRRTGLAKNIQYFGAGTRLSVL.

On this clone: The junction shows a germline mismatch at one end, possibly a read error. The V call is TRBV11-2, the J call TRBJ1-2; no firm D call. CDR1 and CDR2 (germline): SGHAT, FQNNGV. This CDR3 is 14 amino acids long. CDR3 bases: TGTGTCAGCAGCTCCCTCGGGGTGGGATACGGCTACACCTTC. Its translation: CVSSSLGVGYGYTF.

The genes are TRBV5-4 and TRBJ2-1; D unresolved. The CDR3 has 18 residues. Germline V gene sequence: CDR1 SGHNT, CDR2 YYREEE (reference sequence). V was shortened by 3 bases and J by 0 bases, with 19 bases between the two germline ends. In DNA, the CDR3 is TGTGCCAGCAGCTCCGATCGACCCGGTTGGAGCTCCTACAATGAGCAGTTCTTC. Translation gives CASSSDRPGWSSYNEQFF. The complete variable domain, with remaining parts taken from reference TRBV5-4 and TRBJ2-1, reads ETGVTQSPTHLIKTRGQQVTLRCSSQSGHNTVSWYQQALGQGPQFIFQYYREEENGRGNFPPRFSGLQFPNYSSELNVNALELDDSALYLCASSSDRPGWSSYNEQFFGPGTRLTVL.

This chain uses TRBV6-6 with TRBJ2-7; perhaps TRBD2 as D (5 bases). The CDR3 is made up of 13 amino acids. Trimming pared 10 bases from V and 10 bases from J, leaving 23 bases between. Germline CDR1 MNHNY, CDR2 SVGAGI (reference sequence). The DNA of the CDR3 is TGTGCCACTGATTCATTGGACGAAGGAGGTCAGTACTTC. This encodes CATDSLDEGGQYF.

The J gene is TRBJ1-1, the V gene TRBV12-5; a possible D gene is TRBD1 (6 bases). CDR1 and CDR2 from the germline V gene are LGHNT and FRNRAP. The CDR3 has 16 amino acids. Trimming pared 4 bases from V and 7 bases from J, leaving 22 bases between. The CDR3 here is CASGSDRQAISVEAFF. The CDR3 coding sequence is TGTGCTAGTGGTTCAGACAGGCAGGCTATTTCCGTTGAAGCTTTCTTT.